One TCR beta chain is described in this entry. TCRdb ran MiXCR on the RT-PCR reads and lists one entry per CDR3 protein. Of about 800,000 distinct CDR3 sequences listed, about 20% are singletons. These data come from a study of response to subunit inactivated influenza vaccine. Per the germline V gene, CDR1 is DFQATT and CDR2 is SNEGSKA (reference sequence). The trim removed 3 bases at V and 5 bases at J, leaving 8 bases unmatched. The CDR3 covers 15 residues. This clonotype originated in a man between 50 and 59 years old who received an inactivated influenza vaccine. The V and J genes are TRBV20-1 and TRBJ2-1; 9 bases map to TRBD2. This material consisted of PBMCs from blood, taken less than 6 days after vaccination. CDR3 DNA: TGCAGTGCTAGTGTAGGCGGGGGGGCCCACAATGAGCAGTTCTTC. Translation gives CSASVGGGAHNEQFF.